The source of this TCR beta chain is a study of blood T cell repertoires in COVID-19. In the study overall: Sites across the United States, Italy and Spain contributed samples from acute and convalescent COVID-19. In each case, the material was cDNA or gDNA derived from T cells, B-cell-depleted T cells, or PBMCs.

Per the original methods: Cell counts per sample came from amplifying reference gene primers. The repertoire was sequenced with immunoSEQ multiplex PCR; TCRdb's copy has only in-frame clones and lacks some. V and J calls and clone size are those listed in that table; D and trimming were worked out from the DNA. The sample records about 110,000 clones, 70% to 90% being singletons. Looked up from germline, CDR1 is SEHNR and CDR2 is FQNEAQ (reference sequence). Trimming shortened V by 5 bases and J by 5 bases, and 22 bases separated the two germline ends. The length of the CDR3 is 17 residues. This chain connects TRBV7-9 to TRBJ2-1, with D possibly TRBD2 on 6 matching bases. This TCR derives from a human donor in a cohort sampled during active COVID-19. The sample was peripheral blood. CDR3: CASSQLSGLVNHNEQFF. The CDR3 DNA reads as TGTGCCAGCAGCCAGCTGTCGGGACTGGTGAACCACAATGAGCAGTTCTTC.